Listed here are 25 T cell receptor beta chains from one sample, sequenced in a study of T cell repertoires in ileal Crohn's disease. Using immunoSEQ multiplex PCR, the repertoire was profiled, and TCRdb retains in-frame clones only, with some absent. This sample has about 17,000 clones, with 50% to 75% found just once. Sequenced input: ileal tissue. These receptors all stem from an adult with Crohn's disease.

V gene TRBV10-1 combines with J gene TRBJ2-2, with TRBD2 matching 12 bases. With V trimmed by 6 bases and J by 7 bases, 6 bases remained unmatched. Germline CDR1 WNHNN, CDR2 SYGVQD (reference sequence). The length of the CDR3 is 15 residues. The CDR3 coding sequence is TGCGCCAGCAGCTTGACTAGCGGGAGTTTCGGGGAGCTGTTTTTT. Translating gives CASSLTSGSFGELFF.

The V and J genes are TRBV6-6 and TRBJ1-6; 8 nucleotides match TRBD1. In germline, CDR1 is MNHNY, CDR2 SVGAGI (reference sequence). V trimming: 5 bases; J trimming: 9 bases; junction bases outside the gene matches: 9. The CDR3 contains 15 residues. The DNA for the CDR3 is TGTGCCAGCAGTACGGACCCGGACAGGGCTTCACCCCTCCACTTT. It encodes CASSTDPDRASPLHF.

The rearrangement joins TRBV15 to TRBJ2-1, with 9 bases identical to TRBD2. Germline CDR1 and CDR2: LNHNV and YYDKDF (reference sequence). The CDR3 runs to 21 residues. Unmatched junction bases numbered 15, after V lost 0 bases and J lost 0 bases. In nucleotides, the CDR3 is TGTGCCACCAGCAGAGATCGTAGCGGGGGATTGATACCAAGCTCCTACAATGAGCAGTTCTTC. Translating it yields CATSRDRSGGLIPSSYNEQFF.

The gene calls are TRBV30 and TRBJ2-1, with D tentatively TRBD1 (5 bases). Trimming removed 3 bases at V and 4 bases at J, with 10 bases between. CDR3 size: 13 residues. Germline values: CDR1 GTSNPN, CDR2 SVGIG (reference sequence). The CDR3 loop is CAWSPDMYNEQFF. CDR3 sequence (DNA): TGTGCCTGGAGCCCGGACATGTACAATGAGCAGTTCTTC.

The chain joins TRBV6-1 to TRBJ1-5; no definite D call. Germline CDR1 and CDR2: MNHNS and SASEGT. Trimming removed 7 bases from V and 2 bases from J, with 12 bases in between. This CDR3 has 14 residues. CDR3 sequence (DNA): TGTGCCAGCAAAATCGTGCGGGGCAATCAGCCCCAGCATTTT. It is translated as CASKIVRGNQPQHF.

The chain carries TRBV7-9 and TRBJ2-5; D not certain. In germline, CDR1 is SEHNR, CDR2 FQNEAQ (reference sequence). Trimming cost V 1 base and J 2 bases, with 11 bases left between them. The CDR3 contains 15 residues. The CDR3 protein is CASSLGLGRQETQYF. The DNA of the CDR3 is TGTGCCAGCAGCTTAGGGCTAGGAAGACAAGAGACCCAGTACTTC. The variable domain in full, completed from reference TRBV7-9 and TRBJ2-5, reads DTGVSQNPRHKITKRGQNVTFRCDPISEHNRLYWYRQTLGQGPEFLTYFQNEAQLEKSRLLSDRFSAERPKGSFSTLEIQRTEQGDSAMYLCASSLGLGRQETQYFGPGTRLLVL.

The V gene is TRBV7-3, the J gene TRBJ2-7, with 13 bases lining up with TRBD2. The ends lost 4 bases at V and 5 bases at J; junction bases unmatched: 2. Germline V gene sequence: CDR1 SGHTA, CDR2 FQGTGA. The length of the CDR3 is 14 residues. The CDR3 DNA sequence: TGTGCCAGCAGCTACGGGACTAGCGGGAACGAGCAGTACTTC. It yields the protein CASSYGTSGNEQYF.

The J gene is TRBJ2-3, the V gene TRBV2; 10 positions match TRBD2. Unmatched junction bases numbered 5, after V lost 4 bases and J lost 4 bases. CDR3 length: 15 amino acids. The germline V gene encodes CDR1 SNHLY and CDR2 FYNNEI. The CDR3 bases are TGTGCCAGCAGTGGAGCGGGAGGGCCCGCAGATACGCAGTATTTT. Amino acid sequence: CASSGAGGPADTQYF.

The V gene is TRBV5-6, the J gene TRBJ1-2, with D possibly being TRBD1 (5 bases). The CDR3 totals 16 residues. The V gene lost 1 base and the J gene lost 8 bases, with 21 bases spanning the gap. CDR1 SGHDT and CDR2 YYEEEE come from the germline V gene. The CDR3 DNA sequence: TGTGCCAGCAGCTTGACAAATTGGAGGGGATCACGCGGCTACACCTTC. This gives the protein CASSLTNWRGSRGYTF.

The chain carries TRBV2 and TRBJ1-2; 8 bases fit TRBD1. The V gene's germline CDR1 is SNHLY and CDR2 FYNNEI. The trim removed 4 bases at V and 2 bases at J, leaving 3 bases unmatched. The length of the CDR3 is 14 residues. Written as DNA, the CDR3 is TGTGCCAGCAGTGCTTGGACAGGGAACTATGGCTACACCTTC. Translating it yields CASSAWTGNYGYTF.

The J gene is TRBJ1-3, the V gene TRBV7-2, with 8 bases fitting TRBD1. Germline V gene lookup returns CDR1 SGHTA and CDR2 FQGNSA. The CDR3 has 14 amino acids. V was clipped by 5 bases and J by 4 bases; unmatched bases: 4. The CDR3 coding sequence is TGTGCCAGCAGCCCGGACAGGGCCGGAAACACCATATATTTT. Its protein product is CASSPDRAGNTIYF. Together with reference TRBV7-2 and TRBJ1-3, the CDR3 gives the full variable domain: GAGVSQSPSNKVTEKGKDVELRCDPISGHTALYWYRQSLGQGLEFLIYFQGNSAPDKSGLPSDRFSAERTGGSVSTLTIQRTQQEDSAVYLCASSPDRAGNTIYFGEGSWLTVV.

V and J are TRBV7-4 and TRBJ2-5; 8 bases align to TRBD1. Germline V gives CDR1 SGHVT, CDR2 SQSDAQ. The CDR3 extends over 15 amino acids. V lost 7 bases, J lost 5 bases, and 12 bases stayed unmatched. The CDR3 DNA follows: TGTGCCAGCATCAAGGTGACAGGGGAGCGGGAGACCCAGTACTTC. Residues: CASIKVTGERETQYF.

The CDR3 here is CASSYYRGRGDTEAFF. CDR3 nucleotides: TGTGCCAGCAGCTACTACAGGGGGCGAGGGGACACTGAAGCTTTCTTT. The chain uses TRBV5-8 and TRBJ1-1; 9 bases fit TRBD1. V lost 3 bases and J lost 3; bases outside the gene matches: 9. In germline, CDR1 is SGHTS, CDR2 YDEGEE. The CDR3 is made up of 16 amino acids.

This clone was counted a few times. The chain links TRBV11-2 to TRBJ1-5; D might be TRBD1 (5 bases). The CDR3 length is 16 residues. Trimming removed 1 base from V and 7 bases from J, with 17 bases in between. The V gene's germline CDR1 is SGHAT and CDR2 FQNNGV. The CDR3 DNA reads TGTGCCAGCAGCTTAGTCGTCAGGGAACAAGAGCAGCCCCAGCATTTT. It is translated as CASSLVVREQEQPQHF.

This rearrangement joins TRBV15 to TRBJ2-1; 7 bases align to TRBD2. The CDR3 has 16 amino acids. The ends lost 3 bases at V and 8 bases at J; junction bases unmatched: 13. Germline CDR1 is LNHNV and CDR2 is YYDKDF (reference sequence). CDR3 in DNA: TGTGCCACCAGCAGGCGTGGGGGAGGGCTACGGGATGAGCAGTTCTTC. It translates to CATSRRGGGLRDEQFF. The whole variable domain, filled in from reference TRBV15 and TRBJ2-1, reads DAMVIQNPRYQVTQFGKPVTLSCSQTLNHNVMYWYQQKSSQAPKLLFHYYDKDFNNEADTPDNFQSRRPNTSFCFLDIRSPGLGDTAMYLCATSRRGGGLRDEQFFGPGTRLTVL.

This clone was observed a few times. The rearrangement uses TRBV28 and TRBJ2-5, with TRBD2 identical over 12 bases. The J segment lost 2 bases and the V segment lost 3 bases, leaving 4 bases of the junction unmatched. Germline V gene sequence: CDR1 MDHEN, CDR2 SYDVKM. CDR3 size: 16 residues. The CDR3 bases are TGTGCCAGCAGTTTCTCGACTAGCGGGGGACAAGAGACCCAGTACTTC. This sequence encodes CASSFSTSGGQETQYF.

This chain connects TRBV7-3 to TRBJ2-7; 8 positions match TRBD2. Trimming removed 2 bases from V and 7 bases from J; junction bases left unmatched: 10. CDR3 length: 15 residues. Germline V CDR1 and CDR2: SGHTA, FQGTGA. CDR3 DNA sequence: TGTGCCAGCAGCTTACGATTCGGGGGGGAGAATGAGCAGTACTTC. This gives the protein CASSLRFGGENEQYF. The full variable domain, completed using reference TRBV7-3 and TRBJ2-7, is GAGVSQTPSNKVTEKGKYVELRCDPISGHTALYWYRQSLGQGPEFLIYFQGTGAADDSGLPNDRFFAVRPEGSVSTLKIQRTERGDSAVYLCASSLRFGGENEQYFGPGTRLTVT.

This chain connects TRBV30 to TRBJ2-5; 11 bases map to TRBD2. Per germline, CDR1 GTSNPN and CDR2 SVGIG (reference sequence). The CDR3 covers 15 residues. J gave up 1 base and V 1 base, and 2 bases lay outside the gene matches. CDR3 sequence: CAWSAGTSGQETQYF. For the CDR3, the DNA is TGTGCCTGGAGTGCCGGGACTAGCGGCCAAGAGACCCAGTACTTC.

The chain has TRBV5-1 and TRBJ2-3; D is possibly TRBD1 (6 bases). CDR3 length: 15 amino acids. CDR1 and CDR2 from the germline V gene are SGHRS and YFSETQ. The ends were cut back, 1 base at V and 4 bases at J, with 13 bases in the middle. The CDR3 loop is CASSLTQGAADTQYF. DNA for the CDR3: TGCGCCAGCAGCTTGACACAGGGTGCCGCAGATACGCAGTATTTT.

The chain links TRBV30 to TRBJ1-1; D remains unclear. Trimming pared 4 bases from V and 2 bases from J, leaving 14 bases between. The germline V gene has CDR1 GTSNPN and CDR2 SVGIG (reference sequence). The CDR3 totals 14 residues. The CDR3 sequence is CAWKKDTINTEAFF. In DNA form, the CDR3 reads TGTGCCTGGAAGAAAGACACCATTAACACTGAAGCTTTCTTT.

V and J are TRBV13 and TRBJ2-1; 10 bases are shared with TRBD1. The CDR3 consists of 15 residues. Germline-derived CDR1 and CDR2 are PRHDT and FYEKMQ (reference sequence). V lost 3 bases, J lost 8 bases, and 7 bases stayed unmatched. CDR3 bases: TGTGCCAGCAGCTTCCGGGACAGGGGAACCCATGAGCAGTTCTTC. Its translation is CASSFRDRGTHEQFF. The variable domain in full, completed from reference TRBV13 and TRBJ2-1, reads AAGVIQSPRHLIKEKRETATLKCYPIPRHDTVYWYQQGPGQDPQFLISFYEKMQSDKGSIPDRFSAQQFSDYHSELNMSSLELGDSALYFCASSFRDRGTHEQFFGPGTRLTVL.

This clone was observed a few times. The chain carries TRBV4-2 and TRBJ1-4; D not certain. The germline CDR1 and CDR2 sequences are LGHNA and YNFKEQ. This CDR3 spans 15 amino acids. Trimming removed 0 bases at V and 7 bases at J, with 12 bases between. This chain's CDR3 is CASSQDGNSGEKLFF. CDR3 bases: TGTGCCAGCAGCCAAGATGGGAACAGCGGTGAAAAACTGTTTTTT.

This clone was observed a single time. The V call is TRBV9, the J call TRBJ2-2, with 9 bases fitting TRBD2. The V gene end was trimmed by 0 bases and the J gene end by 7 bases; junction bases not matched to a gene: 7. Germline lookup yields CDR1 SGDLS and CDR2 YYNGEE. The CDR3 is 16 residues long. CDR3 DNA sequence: TGTGCCAGCAGCGTAGTAGGCGGGAGGGTCGGCGGGGAGCTGTTTTTT. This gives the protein CASSVVGGRVGGELFF. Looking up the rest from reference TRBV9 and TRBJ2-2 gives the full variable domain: DSGVTQTPKHLITATGQRVTLRCSPRSGDLSVYWYQQSLDQGLQFLIQYYNGEERAKGNILERFSAQQFPDLHSELNLSSLELGDSALYFCASSVVGGRVGGELFFGEGSRLTVL.

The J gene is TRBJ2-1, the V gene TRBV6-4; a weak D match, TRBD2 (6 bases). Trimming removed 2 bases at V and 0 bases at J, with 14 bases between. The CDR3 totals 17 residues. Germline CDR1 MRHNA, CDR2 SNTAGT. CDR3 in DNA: TGTGCCAGCAGTGACAGGATCTTCGGGAGCTCCTACAATGAGCAGTTCTTC. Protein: CASSDRIFGSSYNEQFF.

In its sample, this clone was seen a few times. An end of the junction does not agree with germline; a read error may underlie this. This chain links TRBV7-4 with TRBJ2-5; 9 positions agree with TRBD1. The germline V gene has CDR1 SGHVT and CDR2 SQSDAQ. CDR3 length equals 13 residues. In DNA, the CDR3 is TGTGCCAGCAGTCAAAGGGGACAGGGTATCAGGCACTTC. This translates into CASSQRGQGIRHF.